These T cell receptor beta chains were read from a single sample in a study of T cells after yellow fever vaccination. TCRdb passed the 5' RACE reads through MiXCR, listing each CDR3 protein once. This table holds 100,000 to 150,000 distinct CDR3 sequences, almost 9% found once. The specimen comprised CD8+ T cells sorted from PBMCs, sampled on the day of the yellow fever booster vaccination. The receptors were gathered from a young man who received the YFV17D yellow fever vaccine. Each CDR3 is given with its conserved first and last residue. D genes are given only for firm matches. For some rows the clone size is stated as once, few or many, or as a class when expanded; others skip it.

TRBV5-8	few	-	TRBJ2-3	CASSLDGGHRYTQYF	TGTGCCAGCAGCTTGGACGGGGGGCACAGATATACGCAGTATTTT
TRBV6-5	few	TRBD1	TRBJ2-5	CASSRHRGPETQYF	TGTGCCAGCAGCCGCCACAGGGGACCAGAGACCCAGTACTTC
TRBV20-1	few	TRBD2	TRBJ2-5	CSVEPLAGGDQETQYF	TGCAGTGTCGAGCCCCTAGCGGGGGGTGACCAAGAGACCCAGTACTTC
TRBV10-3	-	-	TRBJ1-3	CAISESGTSGNTIYF	TGTGCCATCAGTGAGAGCGGGACCTCTGGAAACACCATATATTTT
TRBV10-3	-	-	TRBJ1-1	CAISETPGRRMNTEAFF	TGTGCCATCAGTGAGACACCGGGACGGCGGATGAACACTGAAGCTTTCTTT
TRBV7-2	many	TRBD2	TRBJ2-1	CASSLSGGDYNEQFF	TGTGCCAGCAGTCTCAGCGGGGGCGACTACAATGAGCAGTTCTTC
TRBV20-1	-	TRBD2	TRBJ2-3	CSEGLAGEIGSTDTQYF	TGCAGTGAGGGACTAGCGGGGGAAATAGGTAGCACAGATACGCAGTATTTT
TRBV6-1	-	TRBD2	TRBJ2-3	CASSGLGRDTDTQYF	TGTGCCAGCAGTGGCTTGGGGAGGGACACAGATACGCAGTATTTT
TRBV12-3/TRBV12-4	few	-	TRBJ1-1	CASSWRESGAEAFF	TGTGCCAGCAGCTGGAGGGAGTCGGGGGCGGAAGCTTTCTTT
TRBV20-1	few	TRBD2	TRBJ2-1	CSARDPLAGVPKGQFF	TGCAGTGCTAGAGATCCCCTAGCGGGGGTGCCTAAGGGGCAGTTCTTC
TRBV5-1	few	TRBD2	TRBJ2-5	CASSPAGGRETQYF	TGCGCCAGCAGCCCAGCGGGGGGCAGGGAGACCCAGTACTTC
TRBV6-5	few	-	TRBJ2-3	CATADSSDTQYF	TGTGCCACCGCCGATTCATCAGATACGCAGTATTTT